The 5 T cell receptor beta chains below all came from one sample that was sequenced in a study of blood T cell repertoires in COVID-19. Libraries were prepared by immunoSEQ multiplex PCR; TCRdb keeps only in-frame clonotypes and omits some of them. The sample carries about 91,000 clones, about 88% recorded once. Sequencing was performed on peripheral blood. The receptor set was obtained from a woman at least 80 years old with active COVID-19.

The chain joins TRBV30 to TRBJ2-7; D perhaps matches TRBD1 (6 bases). Germline V gene lookup returns CDR1 GTSNPN and CDR2 SVGIG (reference sequence). V lost 5 bases and J lost 3, with 23 bases in between. This CDR3 spans 16 amino acids. The CDR3 DNA is TGTGCCTGGGGTCCTAACAGGGCGTTTACTAGCTACGAGCAGTACTTC. Translating it yields CAWGPNRAFTSYEQYF.

Here the CDR3 reads CASSSPLEQYF. The CDR3 nucleotides read TGTGCCAGCAGTTCCCCCTTGGAGCAGTACTTC. V and J are TRBV28 and TRBJ2-7; D not certain. The CDR3 consists of 11 residues. Germline V lookup: CDR1 MDHEN, CDR2 SYDVKM. The V and J ends lost 4 bases and 7 bases respectively, with 8 bases between them.

V usage is TRBV4-3 and J usage is TRBJ2-1, with 9 bases that match TRBD2. The CDR3 consists of 17 residues. Germline loops: CDR1 LGHNA, CDR2 YSLEER. Trimming removed 0 bases from V and 4 bases from J; junction bases left unmatched: 7. The CDR3 DNA sequence: TGCGCCAGCAGCCAAGAGGACGCGGGAGGGACATACAATGAGCAGTTCTTC. This gives the protein CASSQEDAGGTYNEQFF.

This rearrangement joins TRBV7-9 to TRBJ1-4; no clear D gene. V was pared by 5 bases and J by 0 bases, with 16 bases between. The germline V gene has CDR1 SEHNR and CDR2 FQNEAQ (reference sequence). The CDR3 has 17 amino acids. As DNA, the CDR3 is TGTGCCAGCAGCCTAACCCTAAACTCTGCAACTAATGAAAAACTGTTTTTT. Translation gives CASSLTLNSATNEKLFF.

This sequence joins TRBV6-6 and TRBJ2-7, with D tentatively TRBD2 (6 bases). The CDR3 loop spans 15 amino acids. The germline V gene encodes CDR1 MNHNY and CDR2 SVGAGI (reference sequence). Deletions cut 6 bases from V and 6 bases from J, with 21 bases between. The CDR3 spells CASSLLMGGAGEQYF. CDR3 DNA: TGTGCCAGCAGCCTCCTGATGGGGGGTGCTGGCGAGCAGTACTTC.